A selection of T cell receptor beta chains follows, all from one sample in a study of T cell responses to AZD1222 COVID-19 vaccine. Assay used: immunoSEQ multiplex PCR; TCRdb lists only in-frame clones, some missing. Here the sample spans around 200,000 clones, 85% to 95% being singletons. Material: peripheral blood, obtained 28 days after the second AZD1222 dose. The source is an adult who received the AZD1222 COVID-19 vaccine. Each CDR3 is given with its conserved first and last residue. The order of the fields is D gene, J gene, V gene, clone size, CDR3 length, CDR3 protein, CDR3 DNA. D genes are given only for firm matches. Expanded clones get a size class; other rows say once, few or many, or leave the size out.

.	TRBJ1-5	TRBV6-5	.	12	CASQMGHQPQHF	TGTGCCAGCCAAATGGGCCATCAGCCCCAGCATTTT
.	TRBJ2-2	TRBV7-3	.	16	CASSLSGGRAVGELFF	TGTGCCAGCAGCTTAAGTGGCGGCAGGGCAGTCGGGGAGCTGTTTTTT
TRBD2	TRBJ2-7	TRBV4-1	.	15	CASSQDTAGGWEQYF	TGCGCCAGCAGCCAAGATACAGCGGGGGGGTGGGAGCAGTACTTC
.	TRBJ2-6	TRBV3-1/TRBV3-2	.	15	CASSQGVSGANVLTF	TGTGCCAGCAGCCAGGGAGTCTCTGGGGCCAACGTCCTGACTTTC
.	TRBJ1-1	TRBV4-3	once	14	CASSHFPGDTEAFF	TGCGCCAGCAGCCACTTTCCGGGAGACACTGAAGCTTTCTTT
.	TRBJ2-3	TRBV20-1	.	14	CSASRSGDTDTQYF	TGCAGTGCTAGTCGTAGCGGAGACACAGATACGCAGTATTTT
.	TRBJ1-1	TRBV6-5	.	15	CASSRQGFMNTEAFF	TGTGCCAGCAGTCGTCAGGGCTTCATGAACACTGAAGCTTTCTTT
.	TRBJ1-3	TRBV18	.	15	CASSPGGNRGNTIYF	TGTGCCAGCTCACCAGGGGGCAATCGTGGAAACACCATATATTTT
TRBD1	TRBJ2-2	TRBV27	.	15	CASSLGQALPGELFF	TGTGCCAGCAGTTTAGGACAGGCTTTGCCCGGGGAGCTGTTTTTT
.	TRBJ1-4	TRBV19	.	17	CASSIGGGAARDEKLFF	TGTGCCAGTAGTATAGGAGGTGGGGCAGCCCGGGATGAAAAACTGTTTTTT
.	TRBJ2-7	TRBV7-9	.	14	CASSFGTPPPKQYF	TGTGCCAGCAGCTTTGGGACACCACCACCAAAGCAGTACTTC
TRBD1	TRBJ1-1	TRBV5-1	.	16	CASSPPGGQGATEAFF	TGCGCCAGCAGCCCCCCCGGGGGACAGGGGGCGACTGAAGCTTTCTTT
.	TRBJ1-1	TRBV21-1	.	13	CASSKERGTEAFF	TGTGCCAGCAGCAAAGAGAGAGGCACTGAAGCTTTCTTT
TRBD1	TRBJ1-4	TRBV28	.	12	CATGQANEKLFF	TGTGCCACGGGACAGGCAAATGAAAAACTGTTTTTT
TRBD2	TRBJ2-3	TRBV29-1	.	16	CSVEDPVAGVVDTQYF	TGCAGCGTTGAAGATCCCGTGGCGGGAGTGGTAGATACGCAGTATTTT
.	TRBJ1-2	TRBV30	.	12	CAWSVTGLGYTF	TGTGCCTGGAGCGTTACAGGGCTTGGCTACACCTTC
.	TRBJ2-2	TRBV5-5	.	16	CASSLGVSPNTGELFF	TGTGCCAGCAGCTTGGGGGTCAGCCCGAACACCGGGGAGCTGTTTTTT
.	TRBJ2-1	TRBV20-1	.	11	CSTAPGQKQFF	TGCAGTACTGCCCCAGGACAGAAGCAGTTCTTC
TRBD1	TRBJ1-1	TRBV19	few	15	CASYVLGQGNTEAFF	TGTGCCAGCTACGTTCTCGGACAGGGGAACACTGAAGCTTTCTTT
.	TRBJ1-4	TRBV15	.	17	CATRKTIQGPTNEKLFF	TGTGCCACCAGAAAGACGATACAGGGTCCGACTAATGAAAAACTGTTTTTT
.	TRBJ1-5	TRBV2	.	12	CASSEDSQPQHF	TGTGCCAGCAGTGAAGACAGTCAGCCCCAGCATTTT
.	TRBJ2-2	TRBV6-5	.	12	CASKGGAWELFF	TGTGCCAGCAAGGGCGGGGCCTGGGAGCTGTTTTTT
.	TRBJ2-2	TRBV7-6	.	14	CASSRDTNTGELFF	TGTGCCAGCAGCCGGGACACGAACACCGGGGAGCTGTTTTTT
.	TRBJ1-1	TRBV30	.	14	CAWQAGTENTEAFF	TGTGCCTGGCAAGCCGGGACGGAGAACACTGAAGCTTTCTTT
TRBD2	TRBJ2-5	TRBV18	.	15	CASSPPGGSGETQYF	TGTGCCAGCTCACCACCGGGCGGGAGTGGAGAGACCCAGTACTTC
.	TRBJ2-6	TRBV3-1/TRBV3-2	.	17	CASSQLRQGTGANVLTF	TGTGCCAGCAGCCAACTACGTCAAGGGACTGGGGCCAACGTCCTGACTTTC
.	TRBJ1-1	TRBV10-3	.	15	CAISEAGRGNTEAFF	TGTGCCATCAGTGAGGCCGGACGGGGGAACACTGAAGCTTTCTTT
TRBD2	TRBJ2-2	TRBV19	.	15	CASSTLGGYTGELFF	TGTGCCAGTAGTACTCTGGGGGGGTACACCGGGGAGCTGTTTTTT
TRBD2	TRBJ2-1	TRBV7-4	.	19	CAYPPILGTSGGRGSEQFF	TGTGCCTACCCACCCATCTTGGGGACTAGCGGGGGCCGGGGGTCTGAGCAGTTCTTC
.	TRBJ2-7	TRBV6-1	.	12	CASRAGIYEQYF	TGTGCCAGCAGAGCCGGGATCTACGAGCAGTACTTC
.	TRBJ2-1	TRBV27	.	12	CASGPGRYEQFF	TGTGCCTCAGGACCGGGACGCTATGAGCAGTTCTTC
.	TRBJ1-2	TRBV12-3/TRBV12-4	.	13	CASNRGSNYGYTF	TGTGCCAGCAATCGCGGATCTAACTATGGCTACACCTTC
.	TRBJ2-2	TRBV6-5	.	11	CASQGGGELFF	TGTGCCAGTCAGGGAGGCGGGGAGCTGTTTTTT
.	TRBJ1-6	TRBV7-3	.	13	CASSLVPASPLHF	TGTGCCAGCAGCTTAGTCCCAGCTTCACCCCTCCACTTT
.	TRBJ2-2	TRBV28	.	13	CASRVRVFGELFF	TGTGCCAGCAGAGTCAGGGTTTTCGGGGAGCTGTTTTTT
TRBD1	TRBJ1-1	TRBV11-3	.	12	CASSRTDREAFF	TGTGCCAGCAGCCGAACAGACAGGGAGGCTTTCTTT
.	TRBJ1-5	TRBV2	once	15	CASSEGRSSNQPQHF	TGTGCCAGCAGTGAAGGGAGGTCTAGCAATCAGCCCCAGCATTTT
TRBD1	TRBJ1-2	TRBV7-6	.	17	CASSLGPSGTGLGGYTF	TGTGCCAGCAGCTTAGGACCATCTGGGACAGGGCTGGGTGGCTACACCTTC
.	TRBJ2-1	TRBV12-3/TRBV12-4	.	12	CASKMRGNEQFF	TGTGCCAGCAAGATGAGGGGGAATGAGCAGTTCTTC
TRBD2	TRBJ2-5	TRBV6-4	.	15	CASSEVAGNQETQYF	TGTGCCAGCAGTGAGGTAGCGGGCAACCAAGAGACCCAGTACTTC
TRBD1	TRBJ2-1	TRBV27	.	16	CASSLYGTGIYNEQFF	TGTGCCAGCAGTTTATATGGGACAGGGATCTACAATGAGCAGTTCTTC
.	TRBJ2-5	TRBV19	.	14	CASSIEGRVETQYF	TGTGCCAGTAGTATAGAGGGCAGGGTTGAGACCCAGTACTTC
TRBD1	TRBJ1-2	TRBV3-1/TRBV3-2	.	16	CASSHSATGGANGYTF	TGTGCCAGCAGCCATTCAGCGACAGGGGGCGCGAATGGCTACACCTTC
TRBD1	TRBJ1-4	TRBV6-5	.	15	CASSRGQGAFEKLFF	TGTGCCAGCAGTAGGGGACAGGGGGCATTTGAAAAACTGTTTTTT
.	TRBJ1-1	TRBV3-1/TRBV3-2	.	14	CASSQRDRTGGAFF	TGTGCCAGCAGCCAAAGAGACCGGACGGGCGGAGCTTTCTTT
TRBD1	TRBJ1-2	TRBV11-2	.	15	CASSKWTGSNYGYTF	TGTGCCAGCAGCAAGTGGACAGGGTCTAACTATGGCTACACCTTC
.	TRBJ2-5	TRBV7-8	.	15	CASRLPAGRRETQYF	TGTGCCAGCAGGCTCCCCGCGGGGCGCCGAGAGACCCAGTACTTC
TRBD1	TRBJ1-3	TRBV7-2	.	15	CASSSGQYTGNTIYF	TGTGCCAGCAGCTCGGGACAGTACACTGGAAACACCATATATTTT